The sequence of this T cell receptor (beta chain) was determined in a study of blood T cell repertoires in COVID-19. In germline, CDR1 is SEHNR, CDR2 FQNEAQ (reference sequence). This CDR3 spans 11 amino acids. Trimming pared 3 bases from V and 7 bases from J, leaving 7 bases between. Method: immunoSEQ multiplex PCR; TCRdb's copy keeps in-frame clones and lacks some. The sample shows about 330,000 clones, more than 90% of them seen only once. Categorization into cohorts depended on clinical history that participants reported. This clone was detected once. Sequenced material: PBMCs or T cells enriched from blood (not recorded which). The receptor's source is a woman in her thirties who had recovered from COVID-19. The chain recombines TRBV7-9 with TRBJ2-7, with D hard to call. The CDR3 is CASSFNIEQYF. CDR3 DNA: TGTGCCAGCAGCTTTAATATTGAGCAGTACTTC. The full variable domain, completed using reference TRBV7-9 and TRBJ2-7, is DTGVSQNPRHKITKRGQNVTFRCDPISEHNRLYWYRQTLGQGPEFLTYFQNEAQLEKSRLLSDRFSAERPKGSFSTLEIQRTEQGDSAMYLCASSFNIEQYFGPGTRLTVT.